Listed here is a single T cell receptor beta chain. This specimen comes from a study of cytomegalovirus exposure and HLA in healthy donors. 60 Vbeta and 13 Jbeta primers were used in PCR. The assay was immunoSEQ multiplex PCR, and TCRdb's table has in-frame clones only and misses some. Counted here are roughly 120,000 clones, 86% occurring once; the ten biggest clones make up approximately 1.8%. The CDR3 spans 16 residues. Germline V gives CDR1 LGHNA, CDR2 YNFKEQ. V was trimmed by 1 base and J by 0 bases, leaving 10 bases between them. The chain has TRBV4-2 and TRBJ1-3; tentatively, D is TRBD1 (6 bases). Material for sequencing was PBMCs. This sequence originates from a man in his forties or fifties in good health and CMV-seronegative. CDR3 DNA: TGTGCCAGCAGCCAAGGGCAGGGGAACTCTGGAAACACCATATATTTT. Its protein is CASSQGQGNSGNTIYF.